The rows below give T cell receptor beta chains drawn from one sample of a study of T cells after yellow fever vaccination. TCRdb re-called the 5' RACE reads through MiXCR, storing one row per CDR3 protein. In the table there are hundreds of thousands of distinct CDR3 sequences, 9.5% to 13% of which are singletons. The source material was PBMCs, sampled on the day of the first yellow fever vaccination. These TCRs come from a man aged 18 to 29 who received the YFV17D yellow fever vaccine. The CDR3 runs from the conserved cysteine through the conserved F or W. Each record gives: J gene, clone size, V gene, D gene, CDR3 protein, CDR3 DNA. A D gene is named only where the DNA matches it firmly. Some rows have no size entry. The others give once, few or many, or a class for an expanded clone.

>TRBJ2-1|few|TRBV6-5|-
CASSYSGSGWDEQFF
TGTGCCAGCAGTTACTCAGGGTCAGGGTGGGACGAGCAGTTCTTC
>TRBJ1-3|few|TRBV4-1|-
CASSLGGGATGNTIYF
TGCGCCAGCAGCCTAGGGGGGGGGGCGACTGGAAACACCATATATTTT
>TRBJ1-5|-|TRBV20-1|TRBD1
CSARVPGQGFQPQHF
TGCAGTGCTAGAGTGCCGGGACAGGGGTTTCAGCCCCAGCATTTT
>TRBJ2-7|few|TRBV7-3|TRBD2
CASSLKIAGASYEQYF
TGTGCCAGCAGCTTAAAGATAGCGGGGGCCTCCTACGAGCAGTACTTC
>TRBJ1-2|-|TRBV7-2|TRBD1
CASSSGQGIVGYTF
TGTGCCAGCAGCTCGGGACAGGGGATCGTGGGCTACACCTTC
>TRBJ2-3|few|TRBV7-2|-
CASSPYADTQYF
TGTGCCAGCAGCCCATACGCCGATACGCAGTATTTT
>TRBJ1-3|few|TRBV11-2|-
CASSFGAATGNTIYF
TGTGCCAGCAGCTTCGGGGCGGCAACTGGAAACACCATATATTTT
>TRBJ2-1|many|TRBV7-9|TRBD1
CASSSPGQGGNEQFF
TGTGCCAGCAGCTCCCCGGGACAGGGCGGGAATGAGCAGTTCTTC
>TRBJ2-5|many|TRBV9|-
CASSVGGAYETQYF
TGTGCCAGCAGCGTAGGGGGGGCTTACGAGACCCAGTACTTC
>TRBJ1-4|few|TRBV4-2|-
CASSQVGGRATNEKLFF
TGTGCCAGCAGCCAAGTTGGGGGGAGGGCAACTAATGAAAAACTGTTTTTT
>TRBJ1-5|-|TRBV12-3/TRBV12-4|-
CASSSRAGRQPQHF
TGTGCCAGCAGTTCTAGGGCAGGGCGTCAGCCCCAGCATTTT
>TRBJ2-7|-|TRBV30|-
CAWSLGGEQYF
TGTGCCTGGAGTTTGGGGGGCGAGCAGTACTTC
>TRBJ2-1|many|TRBV7-3|-
CASSFDGSYNEQFF
TGTGCCAGCAGCTTTGACGGCTCCTACAATGAGCAGTTCTTC
>TRBJ1-1|many|TRBV6-6|-
CASRMDGNTEAFF
TGTGCCAGCAGGATGGATGGAAACACTGAAGCTTTCTTT
>TRBJ2-1|-|TRBV6-1|-
CASKAGTVGNEQFF
TGTGCCAGCAAGGCGGGGACAGTGGGGAATGAGCAGTTCTTC
>TRBJ1-2|few|TRBV20-1|TRBD1
CSATPGQGYGYTF
TGCAGTGCGACTCCGGGACAGGGCTATGGCTACACCTTC
>TRBJ1-1|-|TRBV4-3|-
CASSQVTANTEAFF
TGCGCCAGCAGCCAAGTTACCGCGAACACTGAAGCTTTCTTT
>TRBJ2-2|-|TRBV2|-
CASSGPSQNTGELFF
TGTGCCAGCAGTGGACCTAGCCAGAACACCGGGGAGCTGTTTTTT
>TRBJ2-1|few|TRBV5-1|-
CASSLSRARLNEQFF
TGCGCCAGCAGCTTGTCGCGGGCCAGGTTAAATGAGCAGTTCTTC
>TRBJ1-2|-|TRBV25-1|TRBD1
CASSAPQGGYGYTF
TGTGCCAGCAGTGCCCCCCAGGGGGGGTATGGCTACACCTTC
>TRBJ1-4|many|TRBV5-1|-
CASSEGGDGGEKLFF
TGCGCCAGCAGCGAGGGGGGGGATGGAGGTGAAAAACTGTTTTTT
>TRBJ2-5|-|TRBV19|-
CASSIGTKEETQYF
TGTGCCAGTAGTATCGGGACCAAGGAGGAGACCCAGTACTTC
>TRBJ2-3|few|TRBV5-1|-
CASEENTQYF
TGCGCCAGCGAGGAGAATACGCAGTATTTT
>TRBJ1-4|few|TRBV5-1|-
CASSMTVSEEKLFF
TGCGCCAGCAGCATGACCGTGTCAGAGGAAAAACTGTTTTTT
>TRBJ1-1|-|TRBV12-3/TRBV12-4|-
CASSLSRNMNTEAFF
TGTGCCAGCAGTTTGAGTCGAAATATGAACACTGAAGCTTTCTTT
>TRBJ2-3|few|TRBV5-1|-
CASSLKLSDTQYF
TGCGCCAGCAGCTTGAAGCTGTCAGATACGCAGTATTTT
>TRBJ1-2|few|TRBV28|-
CASSPHSGNYGYTF
TGTGCCAGCAGTCCCCACTCGGGGAATTATGGCTACACCTTC
>TRBJ2-1|few|TRBV5-4|-
CASSLAGPRDNEQFF
TGTGCCAGCAGCTTGGCGGGGCCCCGGGACAATGAGCAGTTCTTC
>TRBJ1-1|many|TRBV12-3/TRBV12-4|TRBD1
CASNEGARSEAFF
TGTGCCAGCAATGAGGGGGCGCGATCCGAAGCTTTCTTT
>TRBJ1-2|few|TRBV11-2|TRBD1
CASSPLPRDRGPNYGYTF
TGTGCCAGCAGCCCCCTCCCACGGGACAGGGGTCCCAACTATGGCTACACCTTC
>TRBJ2-3|few|TRBV4-3|-
CASSQGTNTDTQYF
TGCGCCAGCAGCCAGGGGACAAACACAGATACGCAGTATTTT
>TRBJ1-2|few|TRBV4-2|-
CASRGGVSDYGYTF
TGTGCCAGCAGGGGAGGCGTAAGCGACTATGGCTACACCTTC
>TRBJ2-4|few|TRBV20-1|-
CSARLEGDIQYF
TGCAGTGCTAGACTGGAGGGGGACATTCAGTACTTC
>TRBJ2-7|many|TRBV10-1|-
CASSGPPFYEQYF
TGCGCCAGCAGTGGGCCACCCTTCTACGAGCAGTACTTC
>TRBJ2-1|few|TRBV12-5|TRBD1
CASARGTGNYNEQFF
TGTGCTAGTGCCCGGGGGACAGGGAATTACAATGAGCAGTTCTTC
>TRBJ2-1|-|TRBV20-1|TRBD2
CSASLRGGPSYNEQFF
TGCAGTGCTAGCTTGCGGGGGGGGCCTTCTTACAATGAGCAGTTCTTC
>TRBJ2-7|-|TRBV15|TRBD1
CATSGGDFYEQYF
TGTGCCACCTCAGGGGGCGATTTCTACGAGCAGTACTTC
>TRBJ1-2|few|TRBV27|TRBD1
CASSIRDSYGYTF
TGTGCCAGCAGTATCCGGGACAGCTATGGCTACACCTTC
>TRBJ1-4|few|TRBV12-3/TRBV12-4|-
CASSWGPRHTNEKLFF
TGTGCCAGCAGTTGGGGCCCGCGGCATACTAATGAAAAACTGTTTTTT
>TRBJ2-5|few|TRBV7-8|-
CASSSTVGTQYF
TGTGCCAGCAGCTCAACCGTCGGGACCCAGTACTTC
>TRBJ2-7|few|TRBV20-1|TRBD1
CSARDTRTGGYEQYF
TGCAGTGCTCGAGACACTCGGACAGGTGGCTACGAGCAGTACTTC
>TRBJ1-2|many|TRBV7-3|-
CASSLTGDYGYTF
TGTGCCAGCAGCTTAACCGGGGACTATGGCTACACCTTC
>TRBJ1-2|-|TRBV10-3|TRBD1
CAISVETGLIDGYTF
TGTGCCATCAGTGTGGAGACAGGGCTTATAGATGGCTACACCTTC